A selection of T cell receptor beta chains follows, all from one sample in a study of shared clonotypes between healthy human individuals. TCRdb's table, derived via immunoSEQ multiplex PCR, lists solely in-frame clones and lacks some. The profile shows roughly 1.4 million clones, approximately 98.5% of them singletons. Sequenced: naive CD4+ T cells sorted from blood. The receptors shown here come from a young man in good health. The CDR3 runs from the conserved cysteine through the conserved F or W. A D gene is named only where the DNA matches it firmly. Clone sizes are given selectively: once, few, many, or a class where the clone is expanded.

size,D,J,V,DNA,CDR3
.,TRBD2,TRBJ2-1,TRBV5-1,TGCGCCAGCAGCAGGGCCGGGACTAGCAATGAGCAGTTCTTC,CASSRAGTSNEQFF
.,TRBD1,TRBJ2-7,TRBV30,TGTGCCTGGAGCGAACCGGGACAGGGGAGTGGTGAGCAGTACTTC,CAWSEPGQGSGEQYF
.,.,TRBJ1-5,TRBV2,TGTGCCAGCAGTGAAGTTGTGTGGGGTCAGCCCCAGCATTTT,CASSEVVWGQPQHF
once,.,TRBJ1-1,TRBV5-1,TGCGCCAGCAGCCCGGACAGATCGAACACTGAAGCTTTCTTT,CASSPDRSNTEAFF
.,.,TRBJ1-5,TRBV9,TGTGCCAGCAGCGGGGGAGGGGGGCACCAGCCCCAGCATTTT,CASSGGGGHQPQHF
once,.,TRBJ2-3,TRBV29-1,TGCAGCGTTGAGATGGGCGAGCTGCAGTATTTT,CSVEMGELQYF
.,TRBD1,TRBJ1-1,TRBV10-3,TGTGCCAGCAACAGGGGGAGAAGCACTGAAGCTTTCTTT,CASNRGRSTEAFF
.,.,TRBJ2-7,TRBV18,TGTGCCAGCTCACCCCCCGGGAGAGGCTACGAGCAGTACTTC,CASSPPGRGYEQYF
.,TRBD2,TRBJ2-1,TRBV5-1,TGCGCCAGCAGCAGGATAGCGGGAGGATCCTACAATGAGCAGTTCTTC,CASSRIAGGSYNEQFF
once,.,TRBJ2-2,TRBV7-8,TGTGCCAGCAGCTTAAGGGAGCTCACCGGGGAGCTGTTTTTT,CASSLRELTGELFF
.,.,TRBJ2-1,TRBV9,TGTGCCAGCAGCCTATCCTTAGGTGAGCAGTTCTTC,CASSLSLGEQFF
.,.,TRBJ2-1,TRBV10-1,TGCGCCAGCAGTGAGGACAGGTCAACCTACAATGAGCAGTTCTTC,CASSEDRSTYNEQFF
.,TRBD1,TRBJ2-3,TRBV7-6,TGTGCCAGCAGCTCCGGACAGGGTGCGCCAAATACGCAGTATTTT,CASSSGQGAPNTQYF
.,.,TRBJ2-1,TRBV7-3,TGTGCCAGCAGCTTAGGAGGCTTCCCCCTAAACAATGAGCAGTTCTTC,CASSLGGFPLNNEQFF
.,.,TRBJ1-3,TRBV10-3,TGTGCCACCTCCGATAACTCTGGAAACACCATATATTTT,CATSDNSGNTIYF
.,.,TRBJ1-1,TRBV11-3,TGTGCCAGCAGCTTGAGCCAGGGCACTGAAGCTTTCTTT,CASSLSQGTEAFF
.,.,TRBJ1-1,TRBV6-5,TGTGCCAGCAGTTACAACGGGGTTGGGAACACTGAAGCTTTCTTT,CASSYNGVGNTEAFF
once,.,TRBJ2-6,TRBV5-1,TGCGCCAGCAGCGTGGACCCCGTCTCTGGGGCCAACGTCCTGACTTTC,CASSVDPVSGANVLTF